This entry lists 5 T cell receptor beta chains sequenced from one sample in a study of cytomegalovirus exposure and HLA in healthy donors. PCR amplification relied on 60 Vbeta primers (plus 13 Jbeta primers). Clones were read by immunoSEQ multiplex PCR, and TCRdb kept only the in-frame ones, dropping some. This sample carries some 110,000 clones, approximately 70% of them seen once, and the ten largest clones take approximately 9%. The specimen was PBMCs. The origin of the receptors is a man aged 25 to 40 in good health and CMV-seropositive.

The chain is built from TRBV28 and TRBJ2-1; 7 bases map to TRBD1. J gave up 2 bases and V 5 bases, and 6 bases lay outside the gene matches. This CDR3 has 15 residues. The V gene's germline CDR1 is MDHEN and CDR2 SYDVKM. The CDR3 spells CASSTGAPPYNEQFF. CDR3 DNA sequence: TGTGCCAGCAGTACAGGGGCCCCTCCCTACAATGAGCAGTTCTTC.

The chain has TRBV19 and TRBJ2-3; 12 bases map to TRBD2. The CDR3 has 16 amino acids. With 3 bases clipped from V and 5 bases from J, the junction kept 6 bases outside the gene matches. Per the germline V gene, CDR1 is LNHDA and CDR2 is SQIVND (reference sequence). The CDR3 loop is CASSMLAGGLGDTQYF. DNA for the CDR3: TGTGCCAGTAGTATGCTAGCGGGGGGGCTTGGAGATACGCAGTATTTT.

This chain connects TRBV18 to TRBJ1-5; D may be TRBD1 (6 bases). CDR3 length: 13 residues. The germline gives CDR1 KGHSH, CDR2 LQKENI. The V and J ends lost 1 base and 10 bases respectively, with 11 bases between them. In nucleotides, the CDR3 is TGTGCCAGCTCACCACGACAGGCCGCTCCCCAGCATTTT. Its protein is CASSPRQAAPQHF.

This clone was seen a handful of times. V and J are TRBV7-3 and TRBJ2-7, with D possibly matching TRBD2 (6 bases). CDR1 and CDR2 from the germline V gene are SGHTA and FQGTGA. CDR3 length equals 14 residues. Trimming shortened V by 4 bases and J by 0 bases, and 10 bases separated the two germline ends. In nucleotides, the CDR3 is TGTGCCAGCAGCTCCCACGGGGGCTCCTACGAGCAGTACTTC. Protein product: CASSSHGGSYEQYF.

The sample holds a few counts of this clone. The rearrangement uses TRBV19 and TRBJ1-1; TRBD1 matches at 8 bases. The V segment lost 7 bases and the J segment 11 bases; nucleotides outside the gene matches: 21. The germline CDR1 and CDR2 sequences are LNHDA and SQIVND (reference sequence). The CDR3 runs 16 residues. CDR3 sequence reads: CASTPVEAGGSLGAFF. The CDR3, as DNA: TGTGCCAGTACCCCCGTCGAGGCAGGGGGCTCCCTTGGGGCTTTCTTT.